There are many counts of the clone carrying this TCR beta chain. These data originate in a study of regulatory T cells in long-lasting Graves disease. In building TCR beta libraries, iRepertoire HTBI primers were used together with Arm-PCR of CDR3 regions. From the multiplex PCR reads, TCRdb called clonotypes with MiXCR, one entry per CDR3 protein. The sample lists around 500,000 distinct CDR3 sequences, 12% occurring once. Losses at the gene ends were 3 bases for V and 5 bases for J; bases not matched to a gene: 3. The CDR3 has 14 residues. Germline CDR1 is KGHDR and CDR2 is SFDVKD. Time point specified: newly diagnosed GD, antithyroid drugs for less than 3 months. The TCR library was made from RNA that had been extracted from PBMCs in TRIzol. These data were also reused for a study on T cells in Graves' hyperthyroidism and ophthalmopathy. This second report adds: Stable Graves' hyperthyroidism denoted no ophthalmopathy progression over 18 months. A patient was excluded if there was uncontrolled infection, other autoimmune disease, pregnancy or lactation. The TCR CDR3 first-round RT-PCR relied on the HTBI primer set.

V and J are TRBV24-1 and TRBJ1-1; 9 bases are a match to TRBD1. Source: peripheral blood mononuclear cells (PBMCs), taken at new diagnosis, from a patient treated with antithyroid drugs. The TCR comes from a woman in her twenties or thirties with Graves disease. In DNA form, the CDR3 reads TGTGCCACCAGTGATCCCGGGACAGGGACTGAAGCTTTCTTT. This encodes CATSDPGTGTEAFF.